What follows are 19 T cell receptor beta chains derived from one specimen sequenced in a study of blood T cell repertoires in COVID-19 (dated by TCRdb to 2020 to 2021). The receptor library was made with the immunoSEQ multiplex PCR assay. Imported from immuneACCESS, the table was reduced by TCRdb to in-frame sequences with V and J called. These copies leave out some clones; in studies compared against another copy, an unresolved V gene accounts for under half, and the cause of the remainder is not known. Across this sample there are some 270,000 clones, with more than 75% seen only once. The top ten clones comprise roughly 1.6% of the sample. Sequenced input: peripheral blood. These TCRs come from an older woman who had recovered from COVID-19.

As concerns this clone: The junction shows a germline mismatch at one end, possibly a read error. The sample contains more than one DNA sequence encoding this CDR3. The CDR3, as DNA: TGTGCCATCAGTCTAGGAGTAGGTAATTCGCCCCTCCACTTT. Its protein product is CAISLGVGNSPLHF. The chain links TRBV10-3 to TRBJ1-6; no reliable D call. The germline V gene encodes CDR1 ENHRY and CDR2 SYGVKD. This CDR3 has 14 residues.

The chain couples TRBV11-3 to TRBJ2-3; TRBD2 agrees at 11 bases. V lost 2 bases to trimming and J lost 4 bases; unmatched junction nucleotides: 5. The CDR3 is 16 residues long. CDR1 and CDR2 (germline): SGHNT, YENEEA. The CDR3 DNA sequence: TGTGCCAGCAGCTTATCTAGCGGGGGGTTTCCAGATACGCAGTATTTT. Translated, it gives CASSLSSGGFPDTQYF.

V is TRBV11-3 and J is TRBJ2-1; 7 bases are shared with TRBD1. The germline V gene encodes CDR1 SGHNT and CDR2 YENEEA. The CDR3 has 14 residues. V lost 6 bases, J lost 4 bases, and 6 bases stayed unmatched. The CDR3 region is CASSPGTEYNEQFF. The CDR3 DNA sequence: TGTGCCAGCAGTCCCGGGACAGAATACAATGAGCAGTTCTTC.

The chain is built from TRBV7-3 and TRBJ2-2; D is ambiguous. Deletions cut 1 base from V and 6 bases from J, with 9 bases between. Germline assignment: CDR1 SGHTA and CDR2 FQGTGA. The length of the CDR3 is 14 residues. CDR3 nucleotides: TGTGCCAGCAGCTTAAATTCGGGTCCCGGGGAGCTGTTTTTT. It translates to CASSLNSGPGELFF.

The CDR3 loop reads CASSTDRVDEQFF. Here the CDR3 DNA reads TGTGCCAGCAGCACAGACAGGGTGGATGAGCAGTTCTTC. The V and J genes are TRBV11-3 and TRBJ2-1; 7 bases fit TRBD1. V lost 5 bases and J lost 8; bases outside the gene matches: 6. Germline CDR1 SGHNT, CDR2 YENEEA. The CDR3 extends over 13 amino acids. The whole variable domain, remainder taken from reference TRBV11-3 and TRBJ2-1, is EAGVVQSPRYKIIEKKQPVAFWCNPISGHNTLYWYLQNLGQGPELLIRYENEEAVDDSQLPKDRFSAERLKGVDSTLKIQPAELGDSAVYLCASSTDRVDEQFFGPGTRLTVL.

The rearrangement uses TRBV6-1 and TRBJ1-5; tentatively, D is TRBD1 (6 bases). Trimming removed 3 bases from V and 6 bases from J, with 9 bases in between. CDR3 length equals 13 residues. CDR1 is MNHNS, CDR2 SASEGT, per germline. CDR3 sequence: CASSDTGSQPQHF. CDR3 bases: TGTGCCAGCAGTGATACAGGGTCTCAGCCCCAGCATTTT.

The V and J genes are TRBV3-1 (or the pseudogene TRBV3-2) and TRBJ1-4, with a possible D match to TRBD1 (5 bases). The CDR3 contains 16 residues. V was pared by 4 bases and J by 7 bases, with 19 bases between. Germline V gene data show CDR1 as LGHDT and CDR2 as YNNKEL (reference sequence). CDR3 sequence reads: CASSRFGRPQAEKLFF. CDR3 sequence (DNA): TGTGCCAGCAGCCGGTTCGGGAGACCACAGGCTGAAAAACTGTTTTTT.

This rearrangement joins TRBV27 to TRBJ1-2; 7 positions agree with TRBD1. Trimming cost V 5 bases and J 7 bases; bases outside gene matches: 4. There are 12 residues in the CDR3. Germline V lookup: CDR1 MNHEY, CDR2 SMNVEV (reference sequence). DNA for the CDR3: TGTGCCAGCAGTCCACACAGGGGTGGCTACACCTTC. Translated: CASSPHRGGYTF.

This clone was seen only a few times. The chain links TRBV3-1 (or the pseudogene TRBV3-2) to TRBJ1-6; 9 nucleotides match TRBD1. Germline assignment: CDR1 LGHDT and CDR2 YNNKEL (reference sequence). The trim removed 1 base at V and 7 bases at J, leaving 5 bases unmatched. The CDR3 totals 16 residues. DNA of the CDR3: TGTGCCAGCAGCCAAGCCCCGGGACAGGGCAATTCACCCCTCCACTTT. It codes for CASSQAPGQGNSPLHF.

This sequence joins TRBV7-6 and TRBJ2-3, with TRBD2 identical over 11 bases. CDR3 length: 16 residues. Germline V CDR1 and CDR2: SGHVS, FNYEAQ. The V segment lost 5 bases and the J segment 3 bases; nucleotides outside the gene matches: 7. The CDR3 protein is CASSPAGTSGTDTQYF. The CDR3 DNA is TGTGCCAGCAGCCCGGCCGGGACTAGCGGTACAGATACGCAGTATTTT.

This clone was observed once. This chain's CDR3 is CASSQGGLAGGPVETQYF. The CDR3 nucleotides are TGCGCCAGCAGCCAAGGGGGACTAGCGGGGGGGCCGGTAGAGACCCAGTACTTC. V gene TRBV4-3 combines with J gene TRBJ2-5; 16 nucleotides align to TRBD2. CDR3 length equals 18 residues. Germline V gene lookup returns CDR1 LGHNA and CDR2 YSLEER. The trim removed 1 base at V and 4 bases at J, leaving 6 bases unmatched.

The genes are TRBV27 and TRBJ1-2; 10 bases match TRBD1. V dropped 6 bases and J dropped 7; count of bases not matched to a gene: 5. Germline V gene sequence: CDR1 MNHEY, CDR2 SMNVEV (reference sequence). This CDR3 comprises 13 residues. The CDR3 spells CASRVGTGAGYTF. CDR3 sequence (DNA): TGTGCCAGCAGGGTCGGGACAGGGGCTGGCTACACCTTC.

This clone was recorded only once. The rearrangement joins TRBV4-3 to TRBJ1-4, with 8 bases aligning to TRBD1. CDR1 is LGHNA, CDR2 YSLEER, per germline. V was pared by 0 bases and J by 4 bases, with 10 bases of the junction left unmatched. The CDR3 is 18 amino acids. The chain's CDR3 is CASSQDIRRGLSNEKLFF. Here the CDR3 DNA reads TGCGCCAGCAGCCAAGATATACGCAGGGGGCTTAGTAATGAAAAACTGTTTTTT.

The chain recombines TRBV4-1 with TRBJ1-6; D is undetermined. The V gene's germline CDR1 is MGHRA and CDR2 YSYEKL. The CDR3 has 13 residues. V was shortened by 2 bases and J by 8 bases, with 7 bases between the two germline ends. The CDR3 DNA follows: TGCGCCAGCAGCCAAAACCGAGATTCACCCCTCCACTTT. This codes for CASSQNRDSPLHF.

V usage is TRBV4-3 and J usage is TRBJ1-6, with 7 bases that match TRBD1. This CDR3 region has 16 residues. Looked up from germline, CDR1 is LGHNA and CDR2 is YSLEER. V was pared by 4 bases and J by 7 bases, with 10 bases of the junction left unmatched. The chain's CDR3 is CASSPGPGTENSPLHF. The CDR3 DNA is TGCGCCAGCAGCCCCGGCCCCGGGACAGAAAATTCACCCCTCCACTTT.

The chain couples TRBV5-4 to TRBJ1-4; 9 bases agree with TRBD1. This CDR3 region has 15 residues. The V segment lost 4 bases and the J segment 4 bases; nucleotides outside the gene matches: 5. Germline V gives CDR1 SGHNT, CDR2 YYREEE (reference sequence). The CDR3 sequence is CASSPTGGNNEKLFF. The CDR3 region has the DNA TGTGCCAGCAGCCCGACAGGGGGAAATAATGAAAAACTGTTTTTT.

The chain employs TRBV28 and TRBJ1-2; D possibly corresponds to TRBD1 (6 bases). The germline V gene encodes CDR1 MDHEN and CDR2 SYDVKM. CDR3 length: 12 amino acids. The ends were cut back, 3 bases at V and 8 bases at J, with 10 bases in the middle. DNA of the CDR3: TGTGCCAGCAGTTTTCAGGGGCAGGGCTACACCTTC. Its protein product is CASSFQGQGYTF.

The rearrangement joins TRBV11-2 to TRBJ2-3; 8 bases match TRBD2. The CDR3 is 14 residues long. The germline CDR1 and CDR2 sequences are SGHAT and FQNNGV. The V gene end was trimmed by 9 bases and the J gene end by 6 bases; junction bases not matched to a gene: 11. CDR3 sequence (DNA): TGTGCCAGTCGGGAGGGAGGGTCCTACGATACGCAGTATTTT. This encodes CASREGGSYDTQYF.

V gene TRBV5-5 combines with J gene TRBJ1-5; 8 bases agree with TRBD1. The CDR3 spans 16 residues. Trimming removed 4 bases from V and 3 bases from J; junction bases left unmatched: 9. CDR1 SGHKS and CDR2 YYEKEE come from the germline V gene (reference sequence). The CDR3, as DNA: TGTGCCAGCAGCCATGGGACAGGAGGGATCAATCAGCCCCAGCATTTT. It codes for CASSHGTGGINQPQHF.